Listed here are 4 T cell receptor beta chains from one sample, sequenced in a study of blood T cell repertoires in COVID-19 (dated by TCRdb to the early 2020s). Libraries were made using the immunoSEQ multiplex PCR assay. Entries here come from immuneACCESS through TCRdb and include only in-frame sequences with V and J called. Some clones fail to appear in such tables; in the studies checked, an unresolved V gene covers under half of the shortfall, and the cause of the remainder is unknown. This sample comprises more than 85,000 clones, roughly 82% of them detected only once. More than 15% of the sample is held by the ten biggest clonotypes. The sequenced sample consisted of peripheral blood. The receptors originated from a woman aged 60-75 years with acute or convalescent COVID-19.

The V gene is TRBV7-3, the J gene TRBJ2-1, with TRBD2 as a possible D gene (6 bases). V lost 6 bases to trimming and J lost 4 bases, with 10 bases between them. The CDR3 covers 13 residues. The germline gives CDR1 SGHTA, CDR2 FQGTGA. The CDR3 bases are TGTGCCAGCAGTCAAGCGGGTTACAATGAGCAGTTCTTC. Protein product: CASSQAGYNEQFF.

The CDR3 DNA reads TGTGCCAGCAGCCGCCGGGACAGCAGAGGAGGCTACACCTTC. Its translation is CASSRRDSRGGYTF. V and J are TRBV3-1 (or the pseudogene TRBV3-2) and TRBJ1-2; 7 bases agree with TRBD1. The CDR3 sequence is 14 residues long. With V trimmed by 4 bases and J by 8 bases, 10 bases remained unmatched. Germline assignment: CDR1 LGHDT and CDR2 YNNKEL (reference sequence).

The CDR3 DNA sequence: TGTGCCAGCAGCCCCCTAGGCGGGGGGGCCGGGGAGCTGTTTTTT. The encoded protein is CASSPLGGGAGELFF. The rearrangement links TRBV7-3 to TRBJ2-2; 9 nucleotides align to TRBD2. Trimming cost V 5 bases and J 6 bases; bases outside gene matches: 7. The CDR3 extends over 15 amino acids. In germline, CDR1 is SGHTA, CDR2 FQGTGA.

The chain uses TRBV7-9 and TRBJ1-1; TRBD1 is a possible D gene (6 bases). Trimming removed 4 bases at V and 4 bases at J, with 16 bases between. This CDR3 region has 15 residues. Germline V gene data show CDR1 as SEHNR and CDR2 as FQNEAQ (reference sequence). The CDR3 loop reads CASSWGGAIGTEAFF. The CDR3, as DNA: TGTGCCAGCAGCTGGGGGGGGGCTATTGGCACTGAAGCTTTCTTT.